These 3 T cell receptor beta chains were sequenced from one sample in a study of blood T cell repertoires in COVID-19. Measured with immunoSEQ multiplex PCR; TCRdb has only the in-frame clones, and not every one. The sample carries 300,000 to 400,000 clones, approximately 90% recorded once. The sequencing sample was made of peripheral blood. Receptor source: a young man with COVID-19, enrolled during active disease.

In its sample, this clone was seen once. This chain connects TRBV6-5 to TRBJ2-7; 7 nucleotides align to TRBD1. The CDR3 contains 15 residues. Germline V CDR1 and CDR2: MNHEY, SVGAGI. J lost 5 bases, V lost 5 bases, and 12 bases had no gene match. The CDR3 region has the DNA TGTGCCAGCAGTCTCGGGACAGCCCTTGGAGACGAGCAGTACTTC. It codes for CASSLGTALGDEQYF.

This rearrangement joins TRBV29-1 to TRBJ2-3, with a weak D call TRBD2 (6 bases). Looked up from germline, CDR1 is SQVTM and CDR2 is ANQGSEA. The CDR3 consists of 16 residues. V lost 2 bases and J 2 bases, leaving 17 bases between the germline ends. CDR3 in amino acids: CSVELGTLQYTDTQYF. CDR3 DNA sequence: TGCAGCGTTGAACTAGGGACTCTACAATACACAGATACGCAGTATTTT.

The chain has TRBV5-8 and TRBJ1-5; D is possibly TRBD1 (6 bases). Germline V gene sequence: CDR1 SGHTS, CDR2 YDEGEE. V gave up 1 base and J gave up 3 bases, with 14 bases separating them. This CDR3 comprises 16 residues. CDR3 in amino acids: CASSLTGRGFNQPQHF. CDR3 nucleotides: TGTGCCAGCAGCTTGACGGGTAGGGGGTTCAATCAGCCCCAGCATTTT.